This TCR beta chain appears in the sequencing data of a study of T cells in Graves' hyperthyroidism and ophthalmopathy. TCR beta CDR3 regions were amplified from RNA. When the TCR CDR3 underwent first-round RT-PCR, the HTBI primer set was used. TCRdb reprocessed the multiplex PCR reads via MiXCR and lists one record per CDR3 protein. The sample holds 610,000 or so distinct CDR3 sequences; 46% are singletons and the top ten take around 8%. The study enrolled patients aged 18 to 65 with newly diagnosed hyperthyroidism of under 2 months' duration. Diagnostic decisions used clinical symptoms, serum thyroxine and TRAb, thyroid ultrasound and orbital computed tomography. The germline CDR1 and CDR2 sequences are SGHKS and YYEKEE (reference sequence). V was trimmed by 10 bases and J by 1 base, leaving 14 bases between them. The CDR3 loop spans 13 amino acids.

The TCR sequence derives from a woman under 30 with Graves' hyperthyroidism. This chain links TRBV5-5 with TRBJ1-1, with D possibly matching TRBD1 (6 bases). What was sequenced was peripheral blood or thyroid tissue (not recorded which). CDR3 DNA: TGTGCCTGCAATCCGGGGGCGAACACTGAAGCTTTCTTT. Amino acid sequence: CACNPGANTEAFF.